This TCR beta chain comes out of a study of shared clonotypes between healthy human individuals. Authors' methods: Without quality scores, immunoSEQ junctional reads could not be filtered like full-length reads. This table comes from immunoSEQ multiplex PCR, and its TCRdb copy is limited to in-frame clones, with some not included. That table gives V, J and clone size, and the DNA gave D and trimming. The sample records some 1,400,000 clones, roughly 96% being singletons. Points on this clone: Its target is unknown.

Memory CD4+ cells were the fraction left after CD45RA+ naive selection. The J segment lost 7 bases and the V segment lost 9 bases, leaving 15 bases of the junction unmatched. The CDR3 has 15 residues. CDR1 and CDR2 from the germline V gene are LNHDA and SQIVND (reference sequence). Study findings and constraints: Sequencing of the sorted subsets was shown by rarefaction to be incomplete despite large depth.

The material sequenced was naive CD4+ T cells sorted from blood. The subset was: CD45RA+ positively selected. The receptor was derived from a man aged 25 to 40 in good health. The V call is TRBV19, the J call TRBJ2-1; the match to TRBD2 covers 7 bases. The CDR3 region has the DNA TGTGCCAGACCTCCGGAGCGGGATAAGGGTAATGAGCAGTTCTTC. Translated, it gives CARPPERDKGNEQFF.